This T cell receptor beta chain was captured by sequencing in a study of T cell responses to AZD1222 COVID-19 vaccine. Study-wide background: Pooled in the analysis were second doses at about 4 or about 12 weeks.

Points from the study as a whole: Unmutated variant regions are reportedly the target of nearly half of TCRs that are spike-specific. Two AZD1222 administrations were followed by greater Spike-specific TCR breadth and depth. Repertoire collection took place solely once the T cell response had peaked.

This clone appeared once. No antigen is known for it. This table comes from immunoSEQ multiplex PCR, and its TCRdb copy is limited to in-frame clones, with some not included. The table has 100,000 to 120,000 clones, 70% to 90% seen once; the top ten hold about 3.3%. This specimen consisted of peripheral blood, obtained on day 0 of AZD1222 vaccination. The TCR originated in an adult in good health.

The CDR3 DNA follows: TGTGCCAGCAGCCAAGTCTGGGACAGGGGAAACACCATATATTTT. As protein: CASSQVWDRGNTIYF. The genes are TRBV3-1 (or the pseudogene TRBV3-2) and TRBJ1-3, with 8 positions matching TRBD1. Germline CDR1 LGHDT, CDR2 YNNKEL (reference sequence). Unmatched junction bases numbered 3, after V lost 1 base and J lost 4 bases. The CDR3 is made up of 15 amino acids.